A selection of T cell receptor beta chains follows, all from one sample in a study of blood T cell repertoires in COVID-19. Method: immunoSEQ multiplex PCR; TCRdb's copy keeps in-frame clones and lacks some. The sample records approximately 190,000 clones, about four fifths being singletons. The sample was PBMCs or T cells enriched from blood (not recorded which). These receptors were collected from a woman aged 25 to 45 who had been exposed to COVID-19. CDR3s include the opening cysteine and the closing phenylalanine or tryptophan. D genes are given only for firm matches. A clone size is listed for some rows: how often the clone was seen (once, few, many), or a class if it is expanded.

clone_size	d_call	j_call	v_call	cdr3_nt	cdr3_aa
NA	TRBD2	TRBJ2-5	TRBV11-2	TGTGCCACCCAGGGGGGACTAGCGGGGGGCCCAGAGGGCCAGTACTTC	CATQGGLAGGPEGQYF
NA	TRBD1	TRBJ1-4	TRBV7-9	TGTGCCAGCAGCATCGGGACAGGCGCCCATGAAAAACTGTTTTTT	CASSIGTGAHEKLFF
NA	TRBD2	TRBJ2-7	TRBV10-2	TGCGCCAGCAGTGAGTATCCGCTAGCGGGAGACGAGCAGTACTTC	CASSEYPLAGDEQYF
NA	NA	TRBJ1-2	TRBV9	TGTGCCAGCAGCGTAGAAGACAGGTCCACGGGTGGCTACACCTTC	CASSVEDRSTGGYTF
NA	NA	TRBJ2-2	TRBV6-2/TRBV6-3	TGTGCCAGCAGTTACAAAATAGAAACCGGGGAGCTGTTTTTT	CASSYKIETGELFF
NA	NA	TRBJ2-5	TRBV7-8	TGTGCCAGCAGCTTAGCGCGCCTAGCGATACGGGAGACCCAGTACTTC	CASSLARLAIRETQYF
few	TRBD2	TRBJ2-1	TRBV6-6	TGTGCCAGCAGTCAGGGACTAGCGGGGAGAAACTTGAACAATGAGCAGTTCTTC	CASSQGLAGRNLNNEQFF
once	NA	TRBJ2-1	TRBV9	TGTGCCAGCAGCTCTAAGTTGGCGGAGTACAATGAGCAGTTCTTC	CASSSKLAEYNEQFF
NA	NA	TRBJ2-3	TRBV4-1	TGCGCCAGCAGCCAAGATCAACTAGGCGGAGATACGCAGTATTTT	CASSQDQLGGDTQYF
few	NA	TRBJ1-2	TRBV5-6	TGTGCCAGCAGCTTGGCCGGCGGGGAGGGCTACACCTTC	CASSLAGGEGYTF
NA	TRBD2	TRBJ2-7	TRBV7-8	TGTGCCAGCAGCTTAGGCCCACTAGTAGCGGGGGCCTACGAGCAGTACTTC	CASSLGPLVAGAYEQYF
once	TRBD2	TRBJ2-7	TRBV6-1	TGTGCCAGCAGTGAAGGGTTGGGACTAGCGGGGGTCTACGAGCAGTACTTC	CASSEGLGLAGVYEQYF
NA	NA	TRBJ1-2	TRBV19	TGTGCCAGTAGTGTCCAGGGTATCAACTATGGCTACACCTTC	CASSVQGINYGYTF
once	NA	TRBJ2-5	TRBV5-1	TGCGCCAGCAGCTTGGCAGGGGTATGGGAAGAGACCCAGTACTTC	CASSLAGVWEETQYF
NA	TRBD2	TRBJ2-1	TRBV5-1	TGCGCCAGCAGCTTACTAGCGGAATCCTACAATGAGCAGTTCTTC	CASSLLAESYNEQFF
once	TRBD1	TRBJ2-7	TRBV18	TGTGCCAGCTCCCCTTACTTACCGGGACAGACATTTGACGAGCAGTACTTC	CASSPYLPGQTFDEQYF
NA	TRBD1	TRBJ1-5	TRBV7-9	TGTGCCAGCACCGGGACAGGGAATCAGCCCCAGCATTTT	CASTGTGNQPQHF
NA	NA	TRBJ2-7	TRBV5-1	TGCGCCAGCAGCTTGGCTCCGGGGATCTCCTACGAGCAGTACTTC	CASSLAPGISYEQYF
once	NA	TRBJ2-7	TRBV12-3/TRBV12-4	TGTGCCAGCAGTTTATCGCAGATCTACGAGCAGTACTTC	CASSLSQIYEQYF
NA	NA	TRBJ1-3	TRBV7-3	TGTGCCAGCAGCTTATATCCCCCTGGAAACACCATATATTTT	CASSLYPPGNTIYF
NA	NA	TRBJ2-3	TRBV20-1	TGCAGTGCGAGTGTAGCGGAAAGCACAGATACGCAGTATTTT	CSASVAESTDTQYF
NA	TRBD2	TRBJ2-1	TRBV11-3	TGTGCCAGCAGCTTGTCTAGCGGGGGGGCCTCCTACAATGAGCAGTTCTTC	CASSLSSGGASYNEQFF
NA	TRBD1	TRBJ1-2	TRBV7-6	TGTGCCAGCAGCGAGGGGGCGCGGGGCTATGGCTACACCTTC	CASSEGARGYGYTF
NA	NA	TRBJ1-1	TRBV7-2	TGTGCCAGCAGCCTCAGCTTCGTTTACGGAGACGAAGCTTTCTTT	CASSLSFVYGDEAFF
once	TRBD2	TRBJ2-1	TRBV2	TGTGCCAGCAGTGACAGGGACTATGCCTACAATGAGCAGTTCTTC	CASSDRDYAYNEQFF
NA	NA	TRBJ1-3	TRBV20-1	TGCAGTGCTAGAATCGAGAACACCATATATTTT	CSARIENTIYF
NA	NA	TRBJ1-2	TRBV25-1	TGTGCCAGCAGTGAGGAGGGCTACACCTTC	CASSEEGYTF